These 12 T cell receptor beta chains share one sample of origin, sequenced in a study of identical twins. TCRdb itself ran the 5' RACE reads through MiXCR, one entry per CDR3 protein. The table has about 550,000 distinct CDR3 sequences, about a fifth seen once. In addition, the sample was reused for a study of yellow fever vaccine responses in identical twins.

The sequencing input was CD4+ T cells sorted from blood. The source of these receptors is a young woman in good health.

The chain uses TRBV15 and TRBJ2-7; 8 bases map to TRBD1. The V segment lost 6 bases and the J segment 0 bases; nucleotides outside the gene matches: 7. This CDR3 contains 15 residues. Germline CDR1 and CDR2: LNHNV and YYDKDF (reference sequence). The CDR3 DNA is TGTGCCACCAGGAAGGACAGGGCCCCCTCCTACGAGCAGTACGTC. Translated, it gives CATRKDRAPSYEQYV.

This clonotype came up many times. This rearrangement joins TRBV6-5 to TRBJ2-5; D is tentatively TRBD1 or TRBD2 (5 bases each). The CDR3 is 13 residues long. V lost 4 bases to trimming and J lost 3 bases, with 9 bases between them. CDR1 and CDR2 from the germline V gene are MNHEY and SVGAGI. CDR3: CASSFRGEETQYF. CDR3 bases: TGTGCCAGCAGTTTCCGAGGGGAAGAGACCCAGTACTTC.

The V gene is TRBV12-3 or TRBV12-4, the J gene TRBJ2-7; 9 nucleotides match TRBD2. V lost 1 base, J lost 1 base, and 5 bases stayed unmatched. The CDR3 covers 16 residues. CDR3 coding DNA: TGTGCCAGCAGTTTAGGCGGACTAGCGAAATCCTACGAGCAGTACTTC. Translation: CASSLGGLAKSYEQYF.

This chain joins TRBV5-6 and TRBJ1-3, with D perhaps TRBD1 (6 bases). Germline V lookup: CDR1 SGHDT, CDR2 YYEEEE. The V and J ends lost 1 base and 6 bases respectively, with 11 bases between them. This CDR3 is built from 14 residues. The CDR3 sequence is CASSLNRVENTIYF. The CDR3 bases are TGTGCCAGCAGCTTGAACAGGGTCGAAAACACCATATATTTT.

The table lists this clonotype with a few counts. This chain links TRBV20-1 with TRBJ2-3, with 7 bases matching TRBD2. The germline V gene has CDR1 DFQATT and CDR2 SNEGSKA (reference sequence). The J segment lost 0 bases and the V segment lost 3 bases, leaving 3 bases of the junction unmatched. This CDR3 is built from 14 residues. The CDR3 reads CSARRGSSTDTQYF. Here the CDR3 DNA reads TGCAGTGCTAGGCGGGGGTCAAGCACAGATACGCAGTATTTT.

This chain joins TRBV20-1 and TRBJ2-3; a weak D match, TRBD2 (6 bases). The CDR3 length is 11 residues. Germline CDR1 DFQATT, CDR2 SNEGSKA (reference sequence). Trimming took off 6 bases at V and 6 bases at J, with 10 bases between the two ends. DNA of the CDR3: TGCAGTGCACCACGGGAGGATACGCAGTATTTT. It encodes CSAPREDTQYF.

This chain connects TRBV10-3 to TRBJ2-1; 12 bases fit TRBD2. The V and J ends lost 8 bases and 9 bases, in that order; junction bases with no gene match: 5. The germline V gene has CDR1 ENHRY and CDR2 SYGVKD. The CDR3 sequence is 13 residues long. The CDR3 protein is CAIRLAGVGEQFF. The CDR3, as DNA: TGTGCCATCCGACTAGCGGGAGTTGGTGAGCAGTTCTTC.

This chain uses TRBV7-9 with TRBJ2-1; 8 bases agree with TRBD2. The CDR3 is made up of 17 amino acids. The germline V gene encodes CDR1 SEHNR and CDR2 FQNEAQ (reference sequence). V lost 5 bases to trimming and J lost 4 bases; unmatched junction nucleotides: 13. DNA for the CDR3: TGTGCCAGCAGCCCGCGCGGTAGCGGGAAGGGTTACAATGAGCAGTTCTTC. It yields the protein CASSPRGSGKGYNEQFF.

The rearrangement joins TRBV28 to TRBJ1-6; 7 nucleotides line up with TRBD1. V shed 5 bases, J shed 6 bases, and the junction held 7 bases outside the gene matches. The length of the CDR3 is 15 residues. Germline V lookup: CDR1 MDHEN, CDR2 SYDVKM. In nucleotides, the CDR3 is TGTGCCAGCAGTACTGGGGACAGTACTAATTCACCCCTCCACTTT. The encoded protein is CASSTGDSTNSPLHF.

This clonotype came up a few times. The chain joins TRBV4-1 to TRBJ2-4; D remains ambiguous. V was shortened by 0 bases and J by 1 base, with 7 bases between the two germline ends. The CDR3 consists of 15 residues. Germline-derived CDR1 and CDR2 are MGHRA and YSYEKL. CDR3 bases: TGCGCCAGCAGCCAAGATAATCCCGCCAAAAACATTCAGTACTTC. Translation gives CASSQDNPAKNIQYF.

The chain recombines TRBV4-1 with TRBJ2-1, with 7 bases aligning to TRBD1. Germline assignment: CDR1 MGHRA and CDR2 YSYEKL. Trimming cost V 5 bases and J 5 bases; bases outside gene matches: 12. The CDR3 sequence is 16 residues long. This CDR3 is CASSSLKGQRNNEQFF. CDR3 nucleotide sequence: TGCGCCAGCAGCAGCCTAAAGGGACAGAGGAACAATGAGCAGTTCTTC.

This clonotype has just a few counts. The chain has TRBV29-1 and TRBJ1-2, with D possibly being TRBD1 (6 bases). V was shortened by 5 bases and J by 5 bases, with 12 bases between the two germline ends. The CDR3 sequence is 12 residues long. CDR1 is SQVTM and CDR2 is ANQGSEA in the germline V gene. Here the CDR3 DNA reads TGCAGCGTTACCGGACAGCCGTATGGCTACACCTTC. Its protein product is CSVTGQPYGYTF.